This T cell receptor (beta chain) originates from a study of CD4 T cells in relation to SARS-CoV-2 and coronaviruses. Turning to the study itself: Convalescent donors were aged roughly 21 to 80, with median approximately 42 years.

A word on this clone: Its target is unknown.

10^5 naive or memory CD4+ cells were cultured with CEF peptides for roughly eleven days. Using immunoSEQ multiplex PCR, the repertoire was profiled, and TCRdb retains in-frame clones only, with some absent. Among about 36,000 clones listed, about 80% were seen once. Per the germline V gene, CDR1 is SEHNR and CDR2 is FQNEAQ (reference sequence). This CDR3 has 15 amino acids. V lost 3 bases and J lost 4; bases outside the gene matches: 4. Overall study results and limits: SARS-CoV-2-driven expansion was significantly weaker in crossreactive than monoreactive clones.

The chain has TRBV7-9 and TRBJ2-1; TRBD2 matches 9 bases. The specimen was naive CD4+ T cells from PBMCs, cultured in vitro. Subset given: naive CD4+ T cells isolated by negative enrichment. The TCR was taken from an adult with COVID-19. The CDR3 loop reads CASSLQREEYNEQFF. CDR3 nucleotide sequence: TGTGCCAGCAGCTTGCAGCGGGAGGAGTACAATGAGCAGTTCTTC. Variable domain in full (rest from reference TRBV7-9 and TRBJ2-1): DTGVSQNPRHKITKRGQNVTFRCDPISEHNRLYWYRQTLGQGPEFLTYFQNEAQLEKSRLLSDRFSAERPKGSFSTLEIQRTEQGDSAMYLCASSLQREEYNEQFFGPGTRLTVL.